This T cell receptor beta chain was recorded in a study of OX40 agonist ivuxolimab in advanced cancers. Looked up from germline, CDR1 is LNHDA and CDR2 is SQIVND (reference sequence). This CDR3 region has 16 residues. V lost 3 bases, J lost 8 bases, and 22 bases lay in between. Data came from immunoSEQ multiplex PCR; TCRdb stores just in-frame clones and leaves some out. The table shows around 80,000 clones, with 80% to 95% occurring only once. The V gene is TRBV19, the J gene TRBJ1-2; D gene unclear. This TCR was recovered from an adult with an advanced solid tumor such as melanoma, head and neck, liver or kidney cancer. Here the sequenced sample was CD4+ or CD8+ T cells sorted from blood, taken in a trial of the OX40 agonist ivuxolimab. CDR3 protein: CASSMGSVPVGEGYTF. The CDR3 bases are TGTGCCAGTAGTATGGGGTCGGTTCCCGTCGGCGAAGGCTACACCTTC.